A selection of T cell receptor beta chains follows, all from one sample in a study of blood T cell repertoires in COVID-19. Sequencing used immunoSEQ multiplex PCR; TCRdb keeps in-frame clones, though not all of them. Of fewer than 700,000 clones in the sample, approximately 88% were seen once. The sequenced sample consisted of peripheral blood. The receptor set was obtained from a woman aged 50 to 60 with COVID-19, enrolled during active disease. Each CDR3 is given without its conserved first and last residue. D genes are given only for firm matches.

v_gene: TRBV5-5; j_gene: TRBJ1-2; d_gene: NA; CDR3aa: ASSLAGDYGYT
v_gene: TRBV7-9; j_gene: TRBJ2-2; d_gene: NA; CDR3aa: ASSPLAGPVNTGELF
v_gene: TRBV30; j_gene: TRBJ1-5; d_gene: NA; CDR3aa: AWSMRRGQPQH
v_gene: TRBV5-6; j_gene: TRBJ1-1; d_gene: TRBD1; CDR3aa: ASSLPGTGGYRTEAF
v_gene: TRBV6-5; j_gene: TRBJ1-2; d_gene: NA; CDR3aa: ASSPSPNYGYT
v_gene: TRBV5-4; j_gene: TRBJ2-1; d_gene: NA; CDR3aa: ASSFKLADEQF
v_gene: TRBV2; j_gene: TRBJ1-6; d_gene: NA; CDR3aa: ASSEYQLGSPLH
v_gene: TRBV2; j_gene: TRBJ2-3; d_gene: NA; CDR3aa: ASSYGGRVDTQY
v_gene: TRBV5-1; j_gene: TRBJ2-3; d_gene: NA; CDR3aa: ASSPTVLGASAHTDTQY
v_gene: TRBV28; j_gene: TRBJ1-1; d_gene: TRBD1; CDR3aa: ASRTGTVNTEAF
v_gene: TRBV2; j_gene: TRBJ1-2; d_gene: TRBD1; CDR3aa: ASSRTGVGYT
v_gene: TRBV30; j_gene: TRBJ1-6; d_gene: NA; CDR3aa: AWGPYRSSRSPLH